A selection of T cell receptor beta chains follows, all from one sample in a study of T cell changes during pregnancy in multiple sclerosis. Sequencing used immunoSEQ multiplex PCR; TCRdb keeps in-frame clones, though not all of them. The table includes approximately 28,000 clones, about 91% detected once. Here the sequenced sample was CD8+ T cells from peripheral blood mononuclear cells, taken in the second trimester of pregnancy. The source of these receptors is a female donor with multiple sclerosis, enrolled in a pregnancy study. Each CDR3 is given with its conserved first and last residue. A D gene is named only where the DNA matches it firmly. Where a row states a size, it is once, few, many or the class of an expanded clone; other rows omit it.

abundance: -
d_gene: TRBD1
len: 15
v_gene: TRBV28
j_gene: TRBJ2-3
CDR3nt: TGTGCCAGCAGTATAGAACAGGGGGTCTCGGATACGCAGTATTTT
CDR3aa: CASSIEQGVSDTQYF

abundance: -
d_gene: TRBD1
len: 13
v_gene: TRBV27
j_gene: TRBJ1-2
CDR3nt: TGTGCCAGCAGTGCCGGGACAGGGTTTGGCTACACCTTC
CDR3aa: CASSAGTGFGYTF

abundance: -
d_gene: -
len: 10
v_gene: TRBV29-1
j_gene: TRBJ1-1
CDR3nt: TGCAGCGTTGGCGGAACTGAAGCTTTCTTT
CDR3aa: CSVGGTEAFF

abundance: -
d_gene: TRBD1
len: 15
v_gene: TRBV11-2
j_gene: TRBJ2-2
CDR3nt: TGTGCCAGCAGCCCCCGGACAGGGGGCCCCGGGGAGCTGTTTTTT
CDR3aa: CASSPRTGGPGELFF

abundance: once
d_gene: -
len: 13
v_gene: TRBV5-1
j_gene: TRBJ2-7
CDR3nt: TGCGCCAGCAGTTGGGACTTTTCCTACGAGCAGTACTTC
CDR3aa: CASSWDFSYEQYF

abundance: -
d_gene: TRBD2
len: 17
v_gene: TRBV5-8
j_gene: TRBJ2-3
CDR3nt: TGTGCCAGCAGCTTGGCCTGGCGGGAGGGCCTCATGGATACGCAGTATTTT
CDR3aa: CASSLAWREGLMDTQYF

abundance: -
d_gene: -
len: 15
v_gene: TRBV18
j_gene: TRBJ2-5
CDR3nt: TGTGCCAGCTCACCACCAGGGGAAGGGGGAGAGACCCAGTACTTC
CDR3aa: CASSPPGEGGETQYF

abundance: -
d_gene: TRBD1
len: 14
v_gene: TRBV27
j_gene: TRBJ2-5
CDR3nt: TGTGCCAGCAGTTCCCCGGGACAGCAAGAGACCCAGTACTTC
CDR3aa: CASSSPGQQETQYF

abundance: -
d_gene: TRBD2
len: 15
v_gene: TRBV14
j_gene: TRBJ2-5
CDR3nt: TGTGCCAGCAGCCAAGAACTAGCGGGAGGAGAGACCCAGTACTTC
CDR3aa: CASSQELAGGETQYF

abundance: -
d_gene: -
len: 15
v_gene: TRBV5-1
j_gene: TRBJ2-7
CDR3nt: TGCGCCAGCAGCTTGGTGGGCGCCACGTCCTACGAGCAGTACTTC
CDR3aa: CASSLVGATSYEQYF

abundance: -
d_gene: TRBD1
len: 13
v_gene: TRBV7-9
j_gene: TRBJ1-5
CDR3nt: TGTGCCAGCAGTCCACAGGGGGATCAGCCCCAGCATTTT
CDR3aa: CASSPQGDQPQHF

abundance: -
d_gene: -
len: 13
v_gene: TRBV27
j_gene: TRBJ2-2
CDR3nt: TGTGCCAGCAGTTTTGGGGCGTCCGGGGAGCTGTTTTTT
CDR3aa: CASSFGASGELFF

abundance: -
d_gene: TRBD1
len: 17
v_gene: TRBV7-4
j_gene: TRBJ2-1
CDR3nt: TGTGCCAGCAGCTTCAATAAGGACAGGGGGTTTTTAGATGAGCAGTTCTTC
CDR3aa: CASSFNKDRGFLDEQFF

abundance: -
d_gene: TRBD1
len: 14
v_gene: TRBV6-6
j_gene: TRBJ1-1
CDR3nt: TGTGCCAGCAGTTACGGACAGGGAGAAACTGAAGCTTTCTTT
CDR3aa: CASSYGQGETEAFF

abundance: -
d_gene: TRBD1
len: 18
v_gene: TRBV7-6
j_gene: TRBJ2-5
CDR3nt: TGTGCCAGCAGCTTATTGGTCACGGGACAGGTACTCCGAGAGACCCAGTACTTC
CDR3aa: CASSLLVTGQVLRETQYF

abundance: -
d_gene: -
len: 12
v_gene: TRBV25-1
j_gene: TRBJ1-1
CDR3nt: TGTGCCAGCAGTGTAACAAACACTGAAGCTTTCTTT
CDR3aa: CASSVTNTEAFF

abundance: -
d_gene: -
len: 16
v_gene: TRBV4-3
j_gene: TRBJ2-6
CDR3nt: TGCGCCAGCAGCCAAGAATCAGGATCTGGGGCCAACGTCCTGACTTTC
CDR3aa: CASSQESGSGANVLTF

abundance: -
d_gene: -
len: 14
v_gene: TRBV4-3
j_gene: TRBJ2-7
CDR3nt: TGCGCCAGCAGCCAAGGCCGGACAACCTACGAGCAGTACTTC
CDR3aa: CASSQGRTTYEQYF

abundance: -
d_gene: TRBD2
len: 15
v_gene: TRBV5-4
j_gene: TRBJ2-7
CDR3nt: TGTGCCAGCAGCTTGGCCGGGACTAGAATCTACGAGCAGTACTTC
CDR3aa: CASSLAGTRIYEQYF

abundance: -
d_gene: TRBD1
len: 13
v_gene: TRBV5-4
j_gene: TRBJ2-7
CDR3nt: TGTGCCAGCAGGGCCGGGACAGCCTACGAGCAGTACTTC
CDR3aa: CASRAGTAYEQYF

abundance: -
d_gene: -
len: 14
v_gene: TRBV5-1
j_gene: TRBJ1-3
CDR3nt: TGCGCCAGCAGGCCGACATTATCTGGAAACACCATATATTTT
CDR3aa: CASRPTLSGNTIYF

abundance: -
d_gene: TRBD1
len: 17
v_gene: TRBV7-6
j_gene: TRBJ2-2
CDR3nt: TGTGCCAGCAGCTCAGTTTTCCGGGACAGTGCCACCGGGGAGCTGTTTTTT
CDR3aa: CASSSVFRDSATGELFF

abundance: -
d_gene: -
len: 14
v_gene: TRBV4-1
j_gene: TRBJ1-2
CDR3nt: TGCGCCAGCAGCCAAGATCCCGGGATCTATGGCTACACCTTC
CDR3aa: CASSQDPGIYGYTF

abundance: -
d_gene: -
len: 13
v_gene: TRBV27
j_gene: TRBJ2-7
CDR3nt: TGTGCCAGCAGTTCGGACATTTCCTACGAGCAGTACTTC
CDR3aa: CASSSDISYEQYF

abundance: -
d_gene: -
len: 16
v_gene: TRBV7-2
j_gene: TRBJ2-7
CDR3nt: TGTGCCAGCAGCTTAGCGCTCCCAGATCCCTCCTACGAGCAGTACTTC
CDR3aa: CASSLALPDPSYEQYF

abundance: -
d_gene: TRBD2
len: 15
v_gene: TRBV6-4
j_gene: TRBJ2-3
CDR3nt: TGTGCCAGCAGAATAGCGGGAGGGAGCACAGATACGCAGTATTTT
CDR3aa: CASRIAGGSTDTQYF

abundance: few
d_gene: -
len: 15
v_gene: TRBV19
j_gene: TRBJ1-5
CDR3nt: TGTGCCAGTAGTGTTACCGGGACATCAAATCAGCCCCAGCATTTT
CDR3aa: CASSVTGTSNQPQHF

abundance: -
d_gene: TRBD1
len: 16
v_gene: TRBV13
j_gene: TRBJ1-1
CDR3nt: TGTGCCAGCAGCTTCCGGACAGGAGGCATGAACACTGAAGCTTTCTTT
CDR3aa: CASSFRTGGMNTEAFF

abundance: -
d_gene: TRBD1
len: 12
v_gene: TRBV28
j_gene: TRBJ1-5
CDR3nt: TGTGCCAGCAGCAAACAGGGGAAGCCCCAGCATTTT
CDR3aa: CASSKQGKPQHF

abundance: once
d_gene: -
len: 17
v_gene: TRBV7-8
j_gene: TRBJ1-5
CDR3nt: TGTGCCAGCAGCCAGAGCTCCAGGGGAAATAGCAATCAGCCCCAGCATTTT
CDR3aa: CASSQSSRGNSNQPQHF

abundance: -
d_gene: -
len: 15
v_gene: TRBV9
j_gene: TRBJ1-3
CDR3nt: TGTGCCAGCAGCGCATACTGGGACATTGGAAACACCATATATTTT
CDR3aa: CASSAYWDIGNTIYF

abundance: -
d_gene: -
len: 12
v_gene: TRBV5-5
j_gene: TRBJ2-7
CDR3nt: TGTGCCAGCAGCTCAAGTGGCAGGGAGCAGTACTTC
CDR3aa: CASSSSGREQYF

abundance: large
d_gene: TRBD2
len: 15
v_gene: TRBV27
j_gene: TRBJ2-7
CDR3nt: TGTGCCAGCAGTTTGGGACTAGCGGGAGTCTACGAGCAGTACTTC
CDR3aa: CASSLGLAGVYEQYF

abundance: -
d_gene: TRBD1
len: 18
v_gene: TRBV5-1
j_gene: TRBJ2-1
CDR3nt: TGCGCCAGCAGCTGGCCCTCTGAGACAGGGGAGGCATACAATGAGCAGTTCTTC
CDR3aa: CASSWPSETGEAYNEQFF

abundance: -
d_gene: TRBD2
len: 19
v_gene: TRBV5-6
j_gene: TRBJ2-5
CDR3nt: TGTGCCAGCAGCTTGAGCTCCGGGACTAGCGGAGTCCTCCAAGAGACCCAGTACTTC
CDR3aa: CASSLSSGTSGVLQETQYF

abundance: -
d_gene: -
len: 13
v_gene: TRBV19
j_gene: TRBJ1-5
CDR3nt: TGTGCCAGCGGGGGGGGAGGGAATCAGCCCCAGCATTTT
CDR3aa: CASGGGGNQPQHF

abundance: -
d_gene: -
len: 17
v_gene: TRBV9
j_gene: TRBJ2-1
CDR3nt: TGTGCCAGCAGCTCGGACATAAGGAAGGGTGTCTACAATGAGCAGTTCTTC
CDR3aa: CASSSDIRKGVYNEQFF

abundance: -
d_gene: -
len: 10
v_gene: TRBV30
j_gene: TRBJ1-4
CDR3nt: TGTGCCTGGAGGAGGCGGGGCCAGATTTTT
CDR3aa: CAWRRRGQIF

abundance: -
d_gene: -
len: 14
v_gene: TRBV11-2
j_gene: TRBJ2-1
CDR3nt: TGTGCCAGCAGCCTACCACAGGAAAACAATGAGCAGTTCTTC
CDR3aa: CASSLPQENNEQFF

abundance: -
d_gene: -
len: 11
v_gene: TRBV7-7
j_gene: TRBJ2-5
CDR3nt: TGTGCGAAGGGGGTCGGAGAGACCCAGTACTTC
CDR3aa: CAKGVGETQYF

abundance: once
d_gene: TRBD2
len: 14
v_gene: TRBV7-3
j_gene: TRBJ2-3
CDR3nt: TGTGCCAGCAGGCCGGGAGGTGGCACAGATACGCAGTATTTT
CDR3aa: CASRPGGGTDTQYF

abundance: -
d_gene: TRBD2
len: 15
v_gene: TRBV27
j_gene: TRBJ2-7
CDR3nt: TGTGCCAGCGGTGAGGGACTAGCGGCACCCTACGAGCAGTACTTC
CDR3aa: CASGEGLAAPYEQYF

abundance: -
d_gene: -
len: 12
v_gene: TRBV29-1
j_gene: TRBJ2-7
CDR3nt: TGCAGCGTTGACGGGGATCGTTTGGAGCAGTACTTC
CDR3aa: CSVDGDRLEQYF

abundance: -
d_gene: -
len: 14
v_gene: TRBV15
j_gene: TRBJ1-1
CDR3nt: TGTGCCACCAGCAGTGAACAGGGTTACACTGAAGCTTTCTTT
CDR3aa: CATSSEQGYTEAFF

abundance: -
d_gene: -
len: 16
v_gene: TRBV27
j_gene: TRBJ1-2
CDR3nt: TGTGCCAGCAGTCCCCGTGGGGAAGGGGTGTCCTATGGCTACACCTTC
CDR3aa: CASSPRGEGVSYGYTF

abundance: -
d_gene: TRBD1
len: 17
v_gene: TRBV9
j_gene: TRBJ2-1
CDR3nt: TGTGCCAGCAGCGACCGTTGGGACAGGGGTGGCTACAATGAGCAGTTCTTC
CDR3aa: CASSDRWDRGGYNEQFF

abundance: -
d_gene: -
len: 14
v_gene: TRBV6-5
j_gene: TRBJ2-1
CDR3nt: TGTGCCAGCAGTTACTCGTCGACCCCAGGCGAGCAGTTCTTC
CDR3aa: CASSYSSTPGEQFF

abundance: once
d_gene: -
len: 13
v_gene: TRBV4-2
j_gene: TRBJ2-5
CDR3nt: TGTGCCAGCAGCCAAGGGGGACTAGAGACCCAGTACTTC
CDR3aa: CASSQGGLETQYF

abundance: -
d_gene: TRBD1
len: 15
v_gene: TRBV7-9
j_gene: TRBJ2-5
CDR3nt: TGTGCCAGCAGCGGGCAGACAGGGGGCGGGGAGACCCAGTACTTC
CDR3aa: CASSGQTGGGETQYF

abundance: -
d_gene: -
len: 14
v_gene: TRBV7-9
j_gene: TRBJ1-1
CDR3nt: TGTGCCAGCAGTCCACAGGGATCGGACACTGAAGCTTTCTTT
CDR3aa: CASSPQGSDTEAFF

abundance: -
d_gene: -
len: 16
v_gene: TRBV5-1
j_gene: TRBJ2-7
CDR3nt: TGCGCCAGCAGGCTAAATTGGGGGGGGGCCCTATACGAGCAGTACTTC
CDR3aa: CASRLNWGGALYEQYF

abundance: -
d_gene: -
len: 15
v_gene: TRBV19
j_gene: TRBJ2-1
CDR3nt: TGTGCCAGTAGTATAGACGGCGGATCCACCAATGAGCAGTTCTTC
CDR3aa: CASSIDGGSTNEQFF

abundance: -
d_gene: -
len: 17
v_gene: TRBV5-4
j_gene: TRBJ2-3
CDR3nt: TGTGCCAGCAGCTCCCTAGAGCGGGCCCCTAGCACAGATACGCAGTATTTT
CDR3aa: CASSSLERAPSTDTQYF

abundance: -
d_gene: -
len: 16
v_gene: TRBV15
j_gene: TRBJ2-5
CDR3nt: TGTGCCACCAGCAGGGGAGCTGGGGAAGGTGCTGAGACCCAGTACTTC
CDR3aa: CATSRGAGEGAETQYF